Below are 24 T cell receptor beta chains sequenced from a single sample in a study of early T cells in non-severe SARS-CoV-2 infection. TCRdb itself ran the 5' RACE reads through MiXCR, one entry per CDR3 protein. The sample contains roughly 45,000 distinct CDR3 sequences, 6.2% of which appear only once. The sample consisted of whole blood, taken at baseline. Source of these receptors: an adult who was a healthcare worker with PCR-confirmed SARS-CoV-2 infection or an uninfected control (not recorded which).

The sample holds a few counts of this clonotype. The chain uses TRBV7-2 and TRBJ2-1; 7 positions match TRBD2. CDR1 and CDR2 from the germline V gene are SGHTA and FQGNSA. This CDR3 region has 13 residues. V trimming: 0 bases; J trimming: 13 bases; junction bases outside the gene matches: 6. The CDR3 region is CASSLANGGRQFF. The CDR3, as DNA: TGTGCCAGCAGCTTAGCGAACGGCGGGAGACAGTTCTTC.

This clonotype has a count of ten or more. CDR3 bases: TGTGCCAGCAGCGCGACCCTGGGGGCTTTCTTT. Its protein product is CASSATLGAFF. The J gene is TRBJ1-1, the V gene TRBV12-3 or TRBV12-4; D is uncertain. V was clipped by 6 bases and J by 11 bases, with 13 bases between them. The CDR3 extends over 11 amino acids.

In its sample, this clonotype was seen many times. The CDR3 bases are TGCGCCAGCACCGCCAATAACAGAGGGACAGATACGCAGTATTTT. This gives the protein CASTANNRGTDTQYF. The chain joins TRBV4-1 to TRBJ2-3; weak D call: TRBD2 (5 bases). In germline, CDR1 is MGHRA, CDR2 YSYEKL. The length of the CDR3 is 15 residues. V was cut by 7 bases and J by 3 bases, with 17 bases left in between.

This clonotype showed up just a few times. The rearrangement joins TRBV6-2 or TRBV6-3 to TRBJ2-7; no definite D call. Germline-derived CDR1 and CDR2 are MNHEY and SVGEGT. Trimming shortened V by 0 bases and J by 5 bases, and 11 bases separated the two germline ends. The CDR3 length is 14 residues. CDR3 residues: CASSYSRPWDEQYF. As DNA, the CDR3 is TGTGCCAGCAGTTACTCGAGGCCATGGGACGAGCAGTACTTC.

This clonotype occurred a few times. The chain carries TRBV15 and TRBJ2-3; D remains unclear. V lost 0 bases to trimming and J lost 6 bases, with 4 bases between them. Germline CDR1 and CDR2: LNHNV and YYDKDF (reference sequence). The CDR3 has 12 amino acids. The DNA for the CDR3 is TGTGCCACCAGCAGAGATTTCGATACGCAGTATTTT. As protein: CATSRDFDTQYF.

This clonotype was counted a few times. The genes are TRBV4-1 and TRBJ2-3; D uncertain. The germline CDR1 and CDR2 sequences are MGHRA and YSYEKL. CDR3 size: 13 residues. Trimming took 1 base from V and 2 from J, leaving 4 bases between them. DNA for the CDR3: TGCGCCAGCAGCCAAGTCGACACAGATACGCAGTATTTT. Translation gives CASSQVDTDTQYF.

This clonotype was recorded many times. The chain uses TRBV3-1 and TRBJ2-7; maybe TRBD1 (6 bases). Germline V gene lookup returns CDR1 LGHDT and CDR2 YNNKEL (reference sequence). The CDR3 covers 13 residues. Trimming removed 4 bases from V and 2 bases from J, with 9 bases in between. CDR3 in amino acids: CASSPTGAYEQYF. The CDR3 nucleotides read TGTGCCAGCAGCCCGACAGGAGCCTACGAGCAGTACTTC.

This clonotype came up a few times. CDR3 DNA sequence: TGCAGTGCTGGAGGGGCCGGGACTAGGGGCCAGGAGCAGTTCTTC. The encoded protein is CSAGGAGTRGQEQFF. The V call is TRBV20-1, the J call TRBJ2-1; TRBD2 agrees at 8 bases. J was trimmed by 10 bases and V by 5 bases; bases with no gene match: 16. CDR3 length: 15 residues. Germline V CDR1 and CDR2: DFQATT, SNEGSKA (reference sequence).

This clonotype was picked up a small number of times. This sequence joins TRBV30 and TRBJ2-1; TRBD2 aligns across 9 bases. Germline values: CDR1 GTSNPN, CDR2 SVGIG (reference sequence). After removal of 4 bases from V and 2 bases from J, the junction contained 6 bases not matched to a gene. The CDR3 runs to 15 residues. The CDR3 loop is CAWITAGGPYNEQFF. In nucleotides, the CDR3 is TGTGCCTGGATTACAGCGGGAGGCCCCTACAATGAGCAGTTCTTC.

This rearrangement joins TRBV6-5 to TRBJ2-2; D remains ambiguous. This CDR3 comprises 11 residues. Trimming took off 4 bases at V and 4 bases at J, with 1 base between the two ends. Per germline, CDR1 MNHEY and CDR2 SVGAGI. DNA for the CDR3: TGTGCCAGCAGTTCCACCGGGGAGCTGTTTTTT. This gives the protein CASSSTGELFF.

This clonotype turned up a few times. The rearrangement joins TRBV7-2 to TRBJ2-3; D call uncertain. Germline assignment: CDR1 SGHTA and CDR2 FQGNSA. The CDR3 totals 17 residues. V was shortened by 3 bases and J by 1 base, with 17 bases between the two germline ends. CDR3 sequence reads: CASSFRWSLTGTDTQYF. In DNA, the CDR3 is TGTGCCAGCAGCTTTAGGTGGTCCCTCACCGGCACAGATACGCAGTATTTT.

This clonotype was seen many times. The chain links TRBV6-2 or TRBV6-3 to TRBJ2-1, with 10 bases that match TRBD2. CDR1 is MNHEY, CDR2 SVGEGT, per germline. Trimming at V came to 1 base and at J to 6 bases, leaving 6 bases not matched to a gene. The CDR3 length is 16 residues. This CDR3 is CASSYLTSGEINEQFF. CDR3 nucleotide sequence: TGTGCCAGCAGTTACTTAACTAGCGGGGAGATCAATGAGCAGTTCTTC.

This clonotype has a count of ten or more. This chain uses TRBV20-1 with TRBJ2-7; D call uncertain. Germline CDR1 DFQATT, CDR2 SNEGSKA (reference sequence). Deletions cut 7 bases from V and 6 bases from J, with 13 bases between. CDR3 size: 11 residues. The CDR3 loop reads CSVFASSEQYF. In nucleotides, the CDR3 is TGCAGTGTTTTCGCAAGCAGCGAGCAGTACTTC.

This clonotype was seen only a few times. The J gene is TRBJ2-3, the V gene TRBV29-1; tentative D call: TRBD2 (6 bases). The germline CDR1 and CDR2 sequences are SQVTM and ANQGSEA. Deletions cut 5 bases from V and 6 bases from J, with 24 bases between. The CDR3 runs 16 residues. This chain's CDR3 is CSVTPPGLSVGDTQYF. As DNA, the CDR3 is TGCAGCGTTACCCCGCCGGGACTCTCAGTCGGGGATACGCAGTATTTT.

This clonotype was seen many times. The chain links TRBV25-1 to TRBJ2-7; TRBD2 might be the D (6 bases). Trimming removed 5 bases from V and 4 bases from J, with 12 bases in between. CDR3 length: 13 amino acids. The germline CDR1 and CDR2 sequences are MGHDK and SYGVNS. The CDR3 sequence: CASSRGLLYEQYF. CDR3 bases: TGTGCCAGCAGTAGGGGACTGCTATACGAGCAGTACTTC.

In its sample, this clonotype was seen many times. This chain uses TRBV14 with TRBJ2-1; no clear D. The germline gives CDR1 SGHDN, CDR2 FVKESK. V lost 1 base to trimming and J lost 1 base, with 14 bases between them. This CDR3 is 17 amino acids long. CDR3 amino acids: CASSQGPLEASYNEQFF. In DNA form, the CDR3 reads TGTGCCAGCAGCCAAGGCCCTTTAGAGGCGTCCTACAATGAGCAGTTCTTC.

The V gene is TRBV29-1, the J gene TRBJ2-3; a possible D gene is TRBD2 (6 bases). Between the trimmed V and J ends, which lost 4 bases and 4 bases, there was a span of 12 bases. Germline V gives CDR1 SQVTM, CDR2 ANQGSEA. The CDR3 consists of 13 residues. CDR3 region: CSVVEQRADTQYF. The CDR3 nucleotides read TGCAGCGTTGTTGAACAGCGGGCAGATACGCAGTATTTT.

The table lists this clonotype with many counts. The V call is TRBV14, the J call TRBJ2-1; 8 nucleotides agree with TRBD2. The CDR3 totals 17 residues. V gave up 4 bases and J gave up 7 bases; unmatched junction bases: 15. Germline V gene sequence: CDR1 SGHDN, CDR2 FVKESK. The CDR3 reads CASSRHRSAGVSNEQFF. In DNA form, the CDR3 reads TGTGCCAGCAGCCGACACCGCTCAGCGGGAGTTTCAAATGAGCAGTTCTTC.

The CDR3 DNA sequence: TGTGCCAGCAGCCGGACAGGGTCTCGTTCAAACACTGAAGCTTTCTTT. Translated: CASSRTGSRSNTEAFF. This sequence joins TRBV5-4 and TRBJ1-1; TRBD1 aligns across 8 bases. This CDR3 has 16 residues. Germline V gene lookup returns CDR1 SGHNT and CDR2 YYREEE (reference sequence). V gave up 4 bases and J gave up 2 bases; unmatched junction bases: 10.

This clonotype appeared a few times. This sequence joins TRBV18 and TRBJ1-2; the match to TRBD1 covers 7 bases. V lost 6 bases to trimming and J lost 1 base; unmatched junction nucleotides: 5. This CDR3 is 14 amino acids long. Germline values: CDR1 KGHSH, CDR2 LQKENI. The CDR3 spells CASSPGQSNYGYTF. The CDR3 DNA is TGTGCCAGCTCGCCGGGACAGAGTAACTATGGCTACACCTTC.

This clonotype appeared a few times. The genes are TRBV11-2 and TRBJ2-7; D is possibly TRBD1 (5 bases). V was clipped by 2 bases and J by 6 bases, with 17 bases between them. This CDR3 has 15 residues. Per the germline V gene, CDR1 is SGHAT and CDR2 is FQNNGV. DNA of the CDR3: TGTGCCAGCAGCTTACAGGGCCAGGTAGTCCCCGAGCAGTACTTC. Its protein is CASSLQGQVVPEQYF.

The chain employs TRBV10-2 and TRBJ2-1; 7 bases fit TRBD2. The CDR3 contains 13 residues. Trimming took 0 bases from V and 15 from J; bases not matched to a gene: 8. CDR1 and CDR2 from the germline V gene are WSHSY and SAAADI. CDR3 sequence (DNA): TGCGCCAGCAGTGAGTCAGCGGGATCGGGGGGGTTCTTC. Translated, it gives CASSESAGSGGFF.

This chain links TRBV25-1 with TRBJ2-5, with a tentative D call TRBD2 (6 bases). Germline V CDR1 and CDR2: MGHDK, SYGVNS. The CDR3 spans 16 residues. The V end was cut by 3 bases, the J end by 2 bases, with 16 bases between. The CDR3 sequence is CASSDPGGDLQETQYF. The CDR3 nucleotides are TGTGCCAGCAGTGATCCAGGAGGGGATCTACAAGAGACCCAGTACTTC.

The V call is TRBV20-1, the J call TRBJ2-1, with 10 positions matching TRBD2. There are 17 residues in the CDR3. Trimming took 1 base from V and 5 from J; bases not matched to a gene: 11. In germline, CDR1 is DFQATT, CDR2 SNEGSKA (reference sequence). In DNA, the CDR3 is TGCAGTGCTAGAGGGCGGCTAGCGGGAGTGATGAACAATGAGCAGTTCTTC. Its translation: CSARGRLAGVMNNEQFF.